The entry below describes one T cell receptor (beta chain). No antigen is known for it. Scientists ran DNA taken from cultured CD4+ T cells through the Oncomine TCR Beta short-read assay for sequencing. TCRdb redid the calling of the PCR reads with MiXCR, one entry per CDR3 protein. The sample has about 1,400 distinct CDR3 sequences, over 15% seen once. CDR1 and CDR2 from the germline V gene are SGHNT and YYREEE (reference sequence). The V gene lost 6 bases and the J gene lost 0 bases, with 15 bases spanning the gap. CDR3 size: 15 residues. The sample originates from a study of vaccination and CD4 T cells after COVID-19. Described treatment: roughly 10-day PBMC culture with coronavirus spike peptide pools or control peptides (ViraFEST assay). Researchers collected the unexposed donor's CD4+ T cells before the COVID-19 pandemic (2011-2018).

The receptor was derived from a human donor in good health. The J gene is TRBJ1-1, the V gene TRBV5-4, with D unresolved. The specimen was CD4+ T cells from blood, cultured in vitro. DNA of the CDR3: TGTGCCAGCACGGACCACGGGAGCTTGAACACTGAAGCTTTCTTT. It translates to CASTDHGSLNTEAFF. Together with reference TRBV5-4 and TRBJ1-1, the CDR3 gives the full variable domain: ETGVTQSPTHLIKTRGQQVTLRCSSQSGHNTVSWYQQALGQGPQFIFQYYREEENGRGNFPPRFSGLQFPNYSSELNVNALELDDSALYLCASTDHGSLNTEAFFGQGTRLTVV.